The TCR beta chain under discussion was sequenced for a study of control samples from healthy donors and cancer patients. The method was immunoSEQ multiplex PCR; TCRdb's version includes in-frame clones alone and lacks a portion of them. There are roughly 20,000 clones in the sample; around 83% occur only once, and 29% lies in the top ten. Germline V gene data show CDR1 as GTSNPN and CDR2 as SVGIG (reference sequence). V lost 3 bases, J lost 0 bases, and 14 bases lay in between. The CDR3 contains 15 residues. The source material was PBMCs. The chain recombines TRBV30 with TRBJ1-2; perhaps TRBD1 as D (6 bases). This clonotype was sampled from an older man with head and neck cancer. DNA of the CDR3: TGTGCCTGGAGGGGGGGGGCTGTCACTAACTATGGCTACACCTTC. It codes for CAWRGGAVTNYGYTF. Supplemented by reference TRBV30 and TRBJ1-2, the full variable domain reads SQTIHQWPATLVQPVGSPLSLECTVEGTSNPNLYWYRQAAGRGLQLLFYSVGIGQISSEVPQNLSASRPQDRQFILSSKKLLLSDSGFYLCAWRGGAVTNYGYTFGSGTRLTVV.